This T cell receptor (beta chain) came from a study of blood T cell repertoires in COVID-19. About the study: The United States, Italy and Spain were the sources of the acute and convalescent COVID-19 samples. In each case, the material was cDNA or gDNA derived from T cells, B-cell-depleted T cells, or PBMCs.

The CDR3 totals 14 residues. Germline V gives CDR1 SGDLS, CDR2 YYNGEE. With 4 bases removed from V and 2 bases from J, the gap between germline ends came to 10 bases. The repertoire was sequenced with immunoSEQ multiplex PCR; TCRdb's copy has only in-frame clones and lacks some. The sample records around 30,000 clones, roughly 87% being singletons. The sequence was collected from a man aged 55 to 70 with active COVID-19. Sequenced material: peripheral blood. This chain joins TRBV9 and TRBJ2-1; D may be TRBD2 (7 bases). The CDR3 region is CASSLGGPYNEQFF. The CDR3 nucleotides are TGTGCCAGCAGCCTCGGGGGGCCCTACAATGAGCAGTTCTTC. Complete variable domain (other parts from reference TRBV9 and TRBJ2-1): DSGVTQTPKHLITATGQRVTLRCSPRSGDLSVYWYQQSLDQGLQFLIQYYNGEERAKGNILERFSAQQFPDLHSELNLSSLELGDSALYFCASSLGGPYNEQFFGPGTRLTVL.